The source of this T cell receptor beta chain is a study of vaccination effects on CD4 cells after COVID-19. Study-level information: Post-vaccine sampling occurred a median 72 days after the second dose. Points from the study as a whole: Healthy vaccinees had only 1 of 255 vaccine-induced clones cross-react with common cold coronaviruses. Among infection- and vaccine-induced clones, marked clonal contraction occurred late after vaccination.

At the end of nine to ten days of culture, CD4+ T cells were isolated. Participants received two doses of either the BNT162b2 or mRNA-1273 vaccine. At days 3 and 7, half of the medium was exchanged for IL-2 medium. Generated by immunoSEQ multiplex PCR, the TCRdb table keeps only in-frame clones and is missing some. Here the sample spans 66,000 or so clones, around 80% being singletons. CDR3 length: 14 residues. The J segment lost 10 bases and the V segment lost 5 bases, leaving 5 bases of the junction unmatched. Germline CDR1 and CDR2: SGHTA and FQGNSA. With respect to this clone: Its antigen is undetermined.

Material: CD4+ T cells from PBMCs cultured without peptide, obtained after COVID-19 vaccination. The sequence derives from a human donor who received a COVID-19 vaccine. The chain links TRBV7-2 to TRBJ2-3; 14 nucleotides match TRBD2. CDR3 loop: CASSLGTSGGPQYF. The DNA for the CDR3 is TGTGCCAGCAGCCTAGGGACTAGCGGGGGTCCGCAGTATTTT. The whole variable domain, filled in from reference TRBV7-2 and TRBJ2-3, reads GAGVSQSPSNKVTEKGKDVELRCDPISGHTALYWYRQSLGQGLEFLIYFQGNSAPDKSGLPSDRFSAERTGGSVSTLTIQRTQQEDSAVYLCASSLGTSGGPQYFGPGTRLTVL.